A selection of T cell receptor beta chains follows, all from one sample in a study of blood T cell repertoires in COVID-19. The table came from immunoSEQ multiplex PCR; TCRdb's copy has only in-frame clones and leaves some out. This sample yields approximately 250,000 clones, of which about 80% are seen a single time; 8% to 9.5% belongs to the top ten. Sequenced sample: peripheral blood. The receptor source for this set is a human donor in a cohort sampled during active COVID-19. CDR3s include the opening cysteine and the closing phenylalanine or tryptophan. A D gene is named only where the DNA matches it firmly. Clone size is given for some rows only: seen once, a few or many times, or a class if the clone is expanded.

V gene	clone size	J gene	D gene	CDR3 DNA	CDR3 protein
TRBV5-6	.	TRBJ1-4	.	TGTGCCAGCAGCCCAGGAGGCACAACTAATGAAAAACTGTTTTTT	CASSPGGTTNEKLFF
TRBV7-6	.	TRBJ2-3	TRBD2	TGTGCCAGCAGCTTAGTGACGGGAGGTAAAGATACGCAGTATTTT	CASSLVTGGKDTQYF
TRBV4-1	.	TRBJ2-7	TRBD2	TGCGCCAGCAGCCAAGAGGGCCTAGCGGGAGACTACGAGCAGTACTTC	CASSQEGLAGDYEQYF
TRBV5-5	.	TRBJ2-1	.	TGTGCCAGCAGCTCAGCTACAGGATCGTACAATGAGCAGTTCTTC	CASSSATGSYNEQFF
TRBV6-2/TRBV6-3	.	TRBJ1-5	.	TGTGCCAGCACCCCTGGCGGCCGGAATCAGCCCCAGCATTTT	CASTPGGRNQPQHF
TRBV10-1	.	TRBJ2-2	.	TGCGCCAGCAGCCCCCTAAGGGGTAGCACCGGGGAGCTGTTTTTT	CASSPLRGSTGELFF
TRBV5-5	.	TRBJ2-5	.	TGTGCCAGCAGCCGGCAGGGAAGGGAGACCCAGTACTTC	CASSRQGRETQYF
TRBV10-2	.	TRBJ1-3	.	TGCGCCAGCAGACCGGGAGAAAGAAACACCATATATTTT	CASRPGERNTIYF
TRBV7-2	.	TRBJ2-7	.	TGTGCCAGCAGCTCCAGGGTCTCCTACGAGCAGTACTTC	CASSSRVSYEQYF
TRBV6-6	.	TRBJ1-5	.	TGTGCCAGCAGCCCCCTCGAGTTACAGCCCCAGCATTTT	CASSPLELQPQHF
TRBV7-8	.	TRBJ1-1	.	TGTGCCAGCAGCTTAGAGGGGCTGAACACTGAAGCTTTCTTT	CASSLEGLNTEAFF
TRBV5-1	.	TRBJ2-3	.	TGCGCCAGTACCCGCGGGGCGGGATTCACAGATACGCAGTATTTT	CASTRGAGFTDTQYF
TRBV29-1	once	TRBJ2-5	.	TGCAGCGTTGAAGGCGGGGACAGTATAACCCCGAAGACCCAGTACTTC	CSVEGGDSITPKTQYF
TRBV27	few	TRBJ1-6	.	TGTGCCAGCAGTTTTGGCCAGGGTAATTCACCCCTCCACTTT	CASSFGQGNSPLHF
TRBV19	.	TRBJ2-3	TRBD1	TGTGCCAGTAGTATAGCTCCGACAGGGAGCGAGGATACGCAGTATTTT	CASSIAPTGSEDTQYF
TRBV18	.	TRBJ2-6	.	TGTGCCAGCTCACCCCAGGCCTCTGGGGCCAACGTCCTGACTTTC	CASSPQASGANVLTF
TRBV24-1	.	TRBJ1-3	TRBD1	TGTGCCACCAGTGATTCGTTTAGGGACAGGGGCTCCTCTTTCTCTGGAAACACCATATATTTT	CATSDSFRDRGSSFSGNTIYF
TRBV3-1/TRBV3-2	.	TRBJ2-5	.	TGTGCCAGCAGCCAAGTCGGGGGATCGGTAGAGACCCAGTACTTC	CASSQVGGSVETQYF
TRBV2	once	TRBJ1-6	TRBD1	TGTGCCAGCAGAACCGGGACAGGAGCTAATTCTTCACCCCTCCACTTT	CASRTGTGANSSPLHF
TRBV7-8	.	TRBJ1-4	.	TGTGCCAGCAGCTTAGCTAATGCGGGACTCAAAGGTGGTAATGAAAAACTGTTTTTT	CASSLANAGLKGGNEKLFF
TRBV5-1	.	TRBJ1-6	.	TGCGCCAGCAGCTTGGACGGTTATAATTCACCCCTCCACTTT	CASSLDGYNSPLHF
TRBV5-3	.	TRBJ2-7	.	TGTGCCAGAAGCTTCGCGGGTGGCGTCAGCTCCTACGAGCAGTACTTC	CARSFAGGVSSYEQYF
TRBV15	.	TRBJ1-1	.	TGTGCCACCAGCAGAGACGGGACAAGGTTGAACACTGAAGCTTTCTTT	CATSRDGTRLNTEAFF
TRBV5-1	.	TRBJ1-5	TRBD1	TGCGCCAGCAGCTTAAGGACAGGGACCAATCAGCCCCAGCATTTT	CASSLRTGTNQPQHF
TRBV27	.	TRBJ1-6	.	TGTGCCAGCAATAGGGGCGGATTCAGCTCCTATAATTCACCCCTCCACTTT	CASNRGGFSSYNSPLHF
TRBV25-1	.	TRBJ1-2	TRBD1	TGTGCCAGCAGTGAACCGGGACAGGGCGGCTATGGCTACACCTTC	CASSEPGQGGYGYTF
TRBV4-1	once	TRBJ1-2	.	TGCGCCAGCAGCCAAACGGACAGTCAAGTCTATGGCTACACCTTC	CASSQTDSQVYGYTF
TRBV5-1	.	TRBJ1-4	TRBD1	TGCGCCAGCAGCTGGACGGGACAGGCAACTAATGAAAAACTGTTTTTT	CASSWTGQATNEKLFF
TRBV27	.	TRBJ1-1	.	TGTGCCAGCGGACGACGTTCGGGGGGCGGCACTGAAGCTTTCTTT	CASGRRSGGGTEAFF
TRBV6-2/TRBV6-3	.	TRBJ2-2	TRBD1	TGTGCCAGCAGCCCCTGGGACAGGGAGGCCGGGGAGCTGTTTTTT	CASSPWDREAGELFF
TRBV5-1	once	TRBJ2-2	TRBD2	TGCGCCAGCAGCTCCGGGACTAGTGTTGATACCGGGGAGCTGTTTTTT	CASSSGTSVDTGELFF
TRBV7-9	.	TRBJ1-1	.	TGTGCCAGCAGCTTAACAGGTACTGAAGCTTTCTTT	CASSLTGTEAFF